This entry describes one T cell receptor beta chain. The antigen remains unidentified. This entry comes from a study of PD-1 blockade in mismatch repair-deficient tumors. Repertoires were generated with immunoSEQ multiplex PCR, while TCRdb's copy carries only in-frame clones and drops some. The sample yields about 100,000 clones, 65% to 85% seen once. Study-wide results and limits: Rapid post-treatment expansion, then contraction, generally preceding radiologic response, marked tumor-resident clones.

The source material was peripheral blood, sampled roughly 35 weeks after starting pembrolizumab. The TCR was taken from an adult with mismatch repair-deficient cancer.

The CDR3 is CASSPPPVEQFF. Written as DNA, the CDR3 is TGTGCCAGCAGCCCCCCGCCGGTTGAGCAGTTCTTC. V usage is TRBV7-9 and J usage is TRBJ2-1; D not certain. The CDR3 has 12 residues. Germline loops: CDR1 SEHNR, CDR2 FQNEAQ (reference sequence). The V end lost 5 bases, the J end lost 9 bases, and 11 bases lay between the germline ends.